This is a list of T cell receptor beta chains from one sample in a study of blood T cell repertoires in COVID-19. The assay was immunoSEQ multiplex PCR, and TCRdb's table has in-frame clones only and misses some. Altogether about 300,000 clones are present, around 85% being singletons, with the ten largest covering about 2.5%. Sequencing was performed on PBMCs or T cells enriched from blood (not recorded which). The receptors shown here come from a woman in her fifties or sixties who had recovered from COVID-19. Each CDR3 is given with its conserved first and last residue. Fields, in order: J gene, clone size, D gene, V gene, CDR3 DNA, CDR3 protein. The D gene is left open where the match is weak. Clone size, where shown, is once, few, many, or a class for clones that have expanded.

>TRBJ2-1|few|TRBD2|TRBV27
TGTGCCAGCAGGCTAGCGGGAAACTACAATGAGCAGTTCTTC
CASRLAGNYNEQFF
>TRBJ1-1|.|TRBD1|TRBV3-1/TRBV3-2
TGTGCCAGCAGCTGGACAGGGACTGAAGCTTTCTTT
CASSWTGTEAFF
>TRBJ1-2|.|TRBD1|TRBV9
TGTGCCAGCAGCCTAAGGACAGGGGGCTCCGGTGGCTACACCTTC
CASSLRTGGSGGYTF
>TRBJ2-4|few|TRBD2|TRBV7-9
TGTGCCAGCAGCGGGACTAGCGGGGGTAGAAACATTCAGTACTTC
CASSGTSGGRNIQYF
>TRBJ1-4|.|.|TRBV30
TGTGCCTGGAGCGCCACCAGGGGTGGGAATGAAAAACTGTTTTTT
CAWSATRGGNEKLFF
>TRBJ2-7|.|.|TRBV6-5
TGTGCCAGCAAAATCAGGTCCTACGAGCAGTACTTC
CASKIRSYEQYF
>TRBJ1-5|.|TRBD1|TRBV6-5
TGTGCCAGCAGCCCCGCGGGACAGGGGAATCAGCCCCAGCATTTT
CASSPAGQGNQPQHF
>TRBJ1-1|medium-sized|.|TRBV21-1
TGTGCCAGCACCCAGGGTAAGTTCGAAGCTTTCTTT
CASTQGKFEAFF
>TRBJ2-5|.|.|TRBV5-1
TGCGCCAGCAGCCCCGGACAGACCACGTACCAAGAGACCCAGTACTTC
CASSPGQTTYQETQYF
>TRBJ2-2|.|.|TRBV4-1
TGCGCCAGCAGCCATGGAGGGACCGACAACACCGGGGAGCTGTTTTTT
CASSHGGTDNTGELFF
>TRBJ1-3|few|.|TRBV3-1/TRBV3-2
TGTGCCAGCAGCCAAGAGACGGGGATCTCTGGAAACACCATATATTTT
CASSQETGISGNTIYF
>TRBJ1-2|.|.|TRBV28
TGTGCCAGCAGCCACGTTTACGTCGCCCAGGACAGTTACTATGGCTACACCTTC
CASSHVYVAQDSYYGYTF
>TRBJ2-3|.|.|TRBV27
TGTGCCAGCAGTTTACTTTCCACAGATACGCAGTATTTT
CASSLLSTDTQYF
>TRBJ1-5|.|.|TRBV7-9
TGTGCCAGTACAGAGGACAACAATCAGCCCCAGCATTTT
CASTEDNNQPQHF
>TRBJ1-5|.|.|TRBV4-2
TGTGCCAGCAGCCAAGAGAGTGGTAGCAATCAGCCCCAGCATTTT
CASSQESGSNQPQHF
>TRBJ1-5|.|.|TRBV28
TGTGCCAGCAGTTCAGGGCCGACAATTCAGCCCCAGCATTTT
CASSSGPTIQPQHF
>TRBJ1-1|.|.|TRBV28
TGTGCCAGCAGTTCAGGACAGAACACTGAAGCTTTCTTT
CASSSGQNTEAFF
>TRBJ1-2|.|.|TRBV27
TGTGCCAGCAGTCTTACAGGGAATGGCTACACCTTC
CASSLTGNGYTF
>TRBJ2-3|.|TRBD1|TRBV7-9
TGTGCCAGCAGCCAGAGGGGGCTGGATACGCAGTATTTT
CASSQRGLDTQYF
>TRBJ2-7|.|.|TRBV19
TGTGCCAGTAGTGCAACAGGGGAGCAGTACTTC
CASSATGEQYF
>TRBJ2-5|.|TRBD1|TRBV28
TGTGCCAGCAGCCTTGTGACAGGGTCCGCAGAGACCCAGTACTTC
CASSLVTGSAETQYF
>TRBJ2-2|.|.|TRBV18
TGTGCCAGCTCACTTCAGGGGTCCGGGGAGCTGTTTTTT
CASSLQGSGELFF
>TRBJ2-3|.|TRBD1|TRBV19
TGTGCCAGTAGTAGAAGACGAAAGGACAGGGGAGACACAGATACGCAGTATTTT
CASSRRRKDRGDTDTQYF
>TRBJ2-6|.|.|TRBV6-4
TGTGCCAGCAGTGACTCTCTTGGGGCCAACGTCCTGACTTTC
CASSDSLGANVLTF
>TRBJ2-7|.|.|TRBV19
TGTGCCAGTAGTATCGGCAGGGCCCGATACGAGCAGTACTTC
CASSIGRARYEQYF
>TRBJ2-3|.|TRBD2|TRBV27
TGTGCCAGCAGTGCCGGGACTAGAATAGATACGCAGTATTTT
CASSAGTRIDTQYF
>TRBJ1-4|.|.|TRBV4-1
TGCGCCAGCAGCCGGCTACCCTCGGGGGGGGAAAAACTGTTTTTT
CASSRLPSGGEKLFF
>TRBJ1-1|.|TRBD1|TRBV27
TGTGCCAGCAGGCCTGTGGGACAGGGGGGCACTGAAGCTTTCTTT
CASRPVGQGGTEAFF
>TRBJ1-1|few|.|TRBV25-1
TGTGCCAGCAGTGCGACAGGACCTAAAGCTTTCTTT
CASSATGPKAFF
>TRBJ2-7|.|TRBD2|TRBV7-3
TGTGCCAGCACCCTCCCCGGCGGGGGAAGCTCCTACGAGCAGTACTTC
CASTLPGGGSSYEQYF
>TRBJ1-4|.|TRBD1|TRBV7-8
TGTGCCAGCAGACGGGGACAGGGTGGAGAAAAACTGTTTTTT
CASRRGQGGEKLFF
>TRBJ1-1|.|.|TRBV7-3
TGTGCCAGCAGCTTAACTCCGTCGGACACTGAAGCTTTCTTT
CASSLTPSDTEAFF
>TRBJ2-7|.|TRBD2|TRBV7-3
TGTGCCAGCAGCTTAGATCCTAGCGGGGCTTACGAGCAGTACTTC
CASSLDPSGAYEQYF
>TRBJ2-1|.|TRBD2|TRBV9
TGTGCCAGCAGCCTCCGGCAGGCAGCGGGAGGGCCGAATGAGCAGTTCTTC
CASSLRQAAGGPNEQFF
>TRBJ1-3|.|.|TRBV20-1
TGCAGTGCTAGTGGGGCTGAAGGAAACACCATATATTTT
CSASGAEGNTIYF
>TRBJ2-7|.|.|TRBV10-3
TGTGCCATCAGTTTGACAGGGACTGACGAGCAGTACTTC
CAISLTGTDEQYF
>TRBJ1-5|.|.|TRBV5-1
TGCGCCAGCAGCTTGGGAGGGACTTCTATCAATCAGCCCCAGCATTTT
CASSLGGTSINQPQHF
>TRBJ1-1|.|.|TRBV3-1/TRBV3-2
TGTGCCAGCAGCCAAGTGTCGGGAGCTGAAGCTTTCTTT
CASSQVSGAEAFF
>TRBJ2-7|.|.|TRBV11-2
TGTGCCAGCAGCTTTGACAGCTACTCCTACGAGCAGTACTTC
CASSFDSYSYEQYF
>TRBJ1-1|.|.|TRBV5-6
TGTGCCAGCAGCTTGTGGCAGGGCTGGAACACTGAAGCTTTCTTT
CASSLWQGWNTEAFF
>TRBJ2-7|.|TRBD2|TRBV11-2
TGTGCCAGCAGCTTAGATTTCGGACTAGCGGATTACGAGCAGTACTTC
CASSLDFGLADYEQYF
>TRBJ2-2|.|TRBD1|TRBV30
TGTGCCTGGAGTGACCGGACAGGGAGGACCGGGGAGCTGTTTTTT
CAWSDRTGRTGELFF
>TRBJ1-6|.|.|TRBV2
TGTGCCAGCAGTGGTCGCGGGACACCCCTCCACTTT
CASSGRGTPLHF
>TRBJ2-3|.|TRBD2|TRBV18
TGTGCCAGCTCACCACCGGGGGCTAGCGGGAGGGATACGCAGTATTTT
CASSPPGASGRDTQYF
>TRBJ2-3|.|.|TRBV3-1/TRBV3-2
TGTGCCAGCAGGCAAAGCCATACGCAGTATTTT
CASRQSHTQYF
>TRBJ1-4|.|.|TRBV6-5
TGTGCCAGCAGTTACTCAAGCCAACCGGGTAATGAAAAACTGTTTTTT
CASSYSSQPGNEKLFF
>TRBJ2-5|.|TRBD2|TRBV11-1
TGTGCCAGCAGCTTACTAGCGGGGGCCGGAGAGACCCAGTACTTC
CASSLLAGAGETQYF
>TRBJ1-5|.|.|TRBV19
TGTGCCAGTAGTATGCCCAGGGGAAATCAGCCCCAGCATTTT
CASSMPRGNQPQHF
>TRBJ1-3|.|.|TRBV29-1
TGCAGCGCCTCCTCACAGGGTGCCGGAAACACCATATATTTT
CSASSQGAGNTIYF
>TRBJ2-1|.|.|TRBV9
TGTGCCAGCAGCGTAGAATCGCAGGGGTACAATGAGCAGTTCTTC
CASSVESQGYNEQFF
>TRBJ2-4|.|TRBD1|TRBV28
TGTGCCAGCAGTTTTACAGGGGTGGTTGCCAAAAACATTCAGTACTTC
CASSFTGVVAKNIQYF
>TRBJ1-4|.|.|TRBV5-8
TGTGCCAGCAGCCGACGCAGGGTTTCTGAAAAACTGTTTTTT
CASSRRRVSEKLFF
>TRBJ1-6|.|.|TRBV9
TGTGCCAGCAGCGTAGTCCAAGGGAGCTCCTATAATTCACCCCTCCACTTT
CASSVVQGSSYNSPLHF
>TRBJ2-1|.|TRBD2|TRBV9
TGTGCCAGCAGCGTAGCTAGCGGGAGGTCAAACAATGAGCAGTTCTTC
CASSVASGRSNNEQFF
>TRBJ1-6|.|.|TRBV3-1/TRBV3-2
TGTGCCAGCAGCCAAACACTATCTGGGTCCTGGGCCCTCCACTTT
CASSQTLSGSWALHF
>TRBJ2-1|.|TRBD2|TRBV4-1
TGCGCCAGCAGCCAAGGTGACGGGGGGGCCTACAATGAGCAGTTCTTC
CASSQGDGGAYNEQFF